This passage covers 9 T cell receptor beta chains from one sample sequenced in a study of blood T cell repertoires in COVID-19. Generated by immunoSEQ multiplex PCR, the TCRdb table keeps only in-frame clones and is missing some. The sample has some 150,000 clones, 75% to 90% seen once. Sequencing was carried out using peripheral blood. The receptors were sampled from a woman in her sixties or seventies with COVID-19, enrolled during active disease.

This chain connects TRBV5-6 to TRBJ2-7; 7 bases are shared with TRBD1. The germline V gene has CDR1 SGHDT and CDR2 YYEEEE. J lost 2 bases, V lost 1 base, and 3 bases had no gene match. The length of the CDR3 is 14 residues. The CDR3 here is CASSLTQGPYEQYF. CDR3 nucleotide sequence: TGTGCCAGCAGCTTGACACAGGGGCCCTACGAGCAGTACTTC.

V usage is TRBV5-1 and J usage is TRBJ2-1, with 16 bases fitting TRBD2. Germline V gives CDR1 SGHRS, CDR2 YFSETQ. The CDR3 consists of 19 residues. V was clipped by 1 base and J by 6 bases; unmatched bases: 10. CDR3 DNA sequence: TGCGCCAGCAGCTTGATGCCGGGACTAGCGGGGGGGCCTGGCAATGAGCAGTTCTTC. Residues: CASSLMPGLAGGPGNEQFF.

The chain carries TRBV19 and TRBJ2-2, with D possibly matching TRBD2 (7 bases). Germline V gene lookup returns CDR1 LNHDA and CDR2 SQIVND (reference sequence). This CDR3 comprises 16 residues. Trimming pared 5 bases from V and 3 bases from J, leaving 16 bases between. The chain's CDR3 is CASSHVRGRYTGELFF. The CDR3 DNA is TGTGCCAGTAGTCACGTGCGGGGGCGATACACCGGGGAGCTGTTTTTT.

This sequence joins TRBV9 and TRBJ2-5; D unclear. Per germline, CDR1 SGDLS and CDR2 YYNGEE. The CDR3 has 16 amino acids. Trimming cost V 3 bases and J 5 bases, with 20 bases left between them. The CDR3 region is CASSAEPGIGTETQYF. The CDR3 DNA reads TGTGCCAGCAGCGCAGAACCAGGAATAGGCACCGAGACCCAGTACTTC.

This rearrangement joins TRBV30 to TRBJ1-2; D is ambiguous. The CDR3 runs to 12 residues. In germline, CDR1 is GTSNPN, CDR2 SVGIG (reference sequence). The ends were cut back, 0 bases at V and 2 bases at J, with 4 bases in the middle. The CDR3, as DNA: TGTGCCTGGAGTGTACGGAACTATGGCTACACCTTC. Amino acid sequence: CAWSVRNYGYTF.

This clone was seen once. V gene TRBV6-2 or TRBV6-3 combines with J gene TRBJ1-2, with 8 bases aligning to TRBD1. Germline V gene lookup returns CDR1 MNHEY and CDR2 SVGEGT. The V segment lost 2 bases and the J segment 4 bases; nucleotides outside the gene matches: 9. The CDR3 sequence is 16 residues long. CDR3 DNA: TGTGCCAGCAGTTACGCCACCGGGACAGGATTCTATGGCTACACCTTC. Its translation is CASSYATGTGFYGYTF.

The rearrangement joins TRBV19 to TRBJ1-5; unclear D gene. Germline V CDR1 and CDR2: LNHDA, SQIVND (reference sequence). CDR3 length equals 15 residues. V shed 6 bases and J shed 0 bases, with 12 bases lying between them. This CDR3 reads CASSIEGYSNQPQHF. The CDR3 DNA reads TGTGCCAGTAGCATCGAGGGATATAGCAATCAGCCCCAGCATTTT. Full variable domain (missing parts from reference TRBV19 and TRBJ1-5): DGGITQSPKYLFRKEGQNVTLSCEQNLNHDAMYWYRQDPGQGLRLIYYSQIVNDFQKGDIAEGYSVSREKKESFPLTVTSAQKNPTAFYLCASSIEGYSNQPQHFGDGTRLSIL.

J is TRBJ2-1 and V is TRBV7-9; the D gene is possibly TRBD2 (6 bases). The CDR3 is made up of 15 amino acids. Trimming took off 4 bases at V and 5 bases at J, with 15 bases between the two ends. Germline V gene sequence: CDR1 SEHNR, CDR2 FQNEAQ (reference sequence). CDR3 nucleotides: TGTGCCAGCAGCTCCCGACTAGAGACAAACAATGAGCAGTTCTTC. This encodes CASSSRLETNNEQFF.

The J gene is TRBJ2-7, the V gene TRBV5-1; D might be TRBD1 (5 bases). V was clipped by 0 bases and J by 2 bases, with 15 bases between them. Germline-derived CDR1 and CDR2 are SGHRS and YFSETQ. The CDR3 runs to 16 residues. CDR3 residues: CASSLGALDSPYEQYF. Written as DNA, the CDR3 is TGCGCCAGCAGCTTGGGCGCTCTTGACAGTCCCTACGAGCAGTACTTC.